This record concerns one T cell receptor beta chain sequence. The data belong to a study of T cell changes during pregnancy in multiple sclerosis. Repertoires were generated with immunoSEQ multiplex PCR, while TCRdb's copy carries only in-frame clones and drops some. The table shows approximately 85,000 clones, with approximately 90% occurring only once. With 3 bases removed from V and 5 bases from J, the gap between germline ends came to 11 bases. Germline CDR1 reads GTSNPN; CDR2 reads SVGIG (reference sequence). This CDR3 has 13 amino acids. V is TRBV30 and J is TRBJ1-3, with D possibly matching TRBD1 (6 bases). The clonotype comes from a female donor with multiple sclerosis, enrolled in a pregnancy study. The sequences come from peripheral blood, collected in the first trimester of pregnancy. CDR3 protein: CAWSTGNRNTIYF. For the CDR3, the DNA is TGTGCCTGGAGCACAGGGAATAGAAACACCATATATTTT.